This T cell receptor beta chain derives from a study of blood T cell repertoires in COVID-19. About the study: The study drew acute and convalescent COVID-19 samples from the United States, Italy and Spain. PBMCs, B-cell-depleted T cells, or T cells were the source of the cDNA or gDNA that made up the material.

In this sample, this clone turned up once. In the original processing: Reference gene primer amplification yielded estimated nucleated cell counts. Method: immunoSEQ multiplex PCR; TCRdb's copy keeps in-frame clones and lacks some. The DNA was the basis for D and trimming; V, J and clone size are from that table. Altogether about 230,000 clones are present, over 65% being singletons, with the ten largest covering approximately 2.6%. The sequenced sample was peripheral blood. The TCR comes from a woman in her 70s with active or convalescent COVID-19.

The CDR3 here is CASHDGEVGEKLFF. The CDR3 DNA sequence: TGTGCCAGTCACGATGGGGAGGTTGGCGAAAAACTGTTTTTT. The chain couples TRBV7-9 to TRBJ1-4; D ambiguous. CDR1 SEHNR and CDR2 FQNEAQ come from the germline V gene (reference sequence). The CDR3 extends over 14 amino acids. V was clipped by 9 bases and J by 8 bases, with 19 bases between them. Full variable domain (missing parts from reference TRBV7-9 and TRBJ1-4): DTGVSQNPRHKITKRGQNVTFRCDPISEHNRLYWYRQTLGQGPEFLTYFQNEAQLEKSRLLSDRFSAERPKGSFSTLEIQRTEQGDSAMYLCASHDGEVGEKLFFGSGTQLSVL.